This paragraph reports one T cell receptor beta chain. Its antigen is as yet unknown. Germline CDR1 and CDR2: SGHVS and FQNEAQ. CDR3 length: 14 residues. The ends were cut back, 6 bases at V and 4 bases at J, with 16 bases in the middle. Unique molecular identifiers had been added to the TCR beta cDNA libraries. Each CDR3 protein is one row after TCRdb ran MiXCR on the PCR reads. Here the sample spans 700,000 to 900,000 distinct CDR3 sequences, 35% to 55% being singletons. The data originate from a study of post-analysis software for immune sequencing data. Overall study findings and caveats: Compared with controls, patients had more of about five TRBV segments, including TRBV5-6, TRBV5-1 and TRBV20-1. Multiple sclerosis patients showed significantly lower normalized Chao1 diversity than controls did.

The sequenced sample was blood. The TCR originated in a girl aged 10-17 years with multiple sclerosis. The chain employs TRBV7-8 and TRBJ2-7; perhaps TRBD2 as D (6 bases). CDR3 region: CASRSGGSGYEQYF. The CDR3 DNA follows: TGTGCCAGCAGGTCTGGGGGGAGCGGGTACGAGCAGTACTTC.